The 28 T cell receptor beta chains below all came from one sample that was sequenced in a study of CD8 T cells in ankylosing spondylitis. The study's findings and limits: Blood of patients with ankylosing spondylitis appeared to be characterized by a TCR beta motif of several highly homologous variants.

One entry per CDR3 protein, called by TCRdb with MiXCR from the 5' RACE reads. The sample includes about 540,000 distinct CDR3 sequences, about 13% of them seen just once. Their specific antigens are unknown. The sequenced sample consisted of blood, either unsorted or a sorted T cell fraction (not recorded which). The receptors shown here come from a male donor with ankylosing spondylitis.

V and J are TRBV27 and TRBJ2-3, with 12 bases aligning to TRBD2. Trimming cost V 3 bases and J 6 bases; bases outside gene matches: 10. Germline V CDR1 and CDR2: MNHEY, SMNVEV (reference sequence). CDR3 length: 17 amino acids. CDR3 bases: TGTGCCAGCAGTTTTGGACTAGCGGGGACGACTCGGGATACGCAGTATTTT. It is translated as CASSFGLAGTTRDTQYF.

CDR3 loop: CASSQVDRSNQPQHF. In DNA, the CDR3 is TGCGCCAGCAGCCAGGTCGACCGTAGCAATCAGCCCCAGCATTTT. The chain recombines TRBV4-1 with TRBJ1-5; D remains ambiguous. The V gene lost 3 bases and the J gene lost 0 bases, with 9 bases spanning the gap. Germline CDR1 reads MGHRA; CDR2 reads YSYEKL. The CDR3 runs to 15 residues.

In DNA form, the CDR3 reads TGCAGTGCTAGACGACCTAGGGAATGGGAGACCCAGTACTTC. Its protein is CSARRPREWETQYF. The chain has TRBV20-1 and TRBJ2-5, with D hard to call. This CDR3 comprises 14 residues. The germline V gene has CDR1 DFQATT and CDR2 SNEGSKA (reference sequence). Trimming removed 2 bases from V and 5 bases from J, with 15 bases in between.

This clonotype has a count of ten or more. The chain carries TRBV7-9 and TRBJ2-3, with a tentative D call TRBD2 (6 bases). CDR1 is SEHNR and CDR2 is FQNEAQ in the germline V gene (reference sequence). The CDR3 length is 14 residues. Between the trimmed V and J ends, which lost 3 bases and 2 bases, there was a span of 9 bases. The CDR3: CASSFAGITDTQYF. In DNA form, the CDR3 reads TGTGCCAGCAGCTTCGCGGGGATCACAGATACGCAGTATTTT.

This clonotype was observed a handful of times. The chain combines TRBV20-1 with TRBJ2-5; D gene uncertain. Germline V CDR1 and CDR2: DFQATT, SNEGSKA (reference sequence). The germline V and J ends were trimmed by 8 bases and 5 bases, with 15 bases remaining between them. There are 12 residues in the CDR3. The CDR3 coding sequence is TGCAGTCCTTTGATGGGTCTCGAGACCCAGTACTTC. Translated: CSPLMGLETQYF.

J is TRBJ2-1 and V is TRBV4-2; 8 bases are shared with TRBD2. CDR1 and CDR2 (germline): LGHNA, YNFKEQ. This CDR3 is 19 amino acids long. V shed 1 base, J shed 2 bases, and the junction held 13 bases outside the gene matches. For the CDR3, the DNA is TGTGCCAGCAGCCAAGGTGTGCCGGGGGGGCGGGTAACCTACAATGAGCAGTTCTTC. Its protein is CASSQGVPGGRVTYNEQFF.

The rearrangement joins TRBV7-9 to TRBJ1-6; 8 nucleotides agree with TRBD1. Germline-derived CDR1 and CDR2 are SEHNR and FQNEAQ (reference sequence). Trimming took 5 bases from V and 10 from J; bases not matched to a gene: 7. This CDR3 is built from 14 residues. In DNA, the CDR3 is TGTGCCAGCAGCCCCACAGGGGGGACCTCACCCCTCCACTTT. Protein: CASSPTGGTSPLHF.

This clonotype was detected many times. This chain uses TRBV4-1 with TRBJ1-6; D gene uncertain. CDR1 is MGHRA, CDR2 YSYEKL, per germline. Trimming took off 1 base at V and 0 bases at J, with 10 bases between the two ends. The CDR3 covers 17 residues. CDR3 coding DNA: TGCGCCAGCAGCCAAGTTGACCTATTCTCCTATAATTCACCCCTCCACTTT. It translates to CASSQVDLFSYNSPLHF.

This clonotype was detected a few times. The chain carries TRBV20-1 and TRBJ2-7; tentatively, D is TRBD1 or TRBD2 (5 bases each). CDR3 size: 12 residues. Germline CDR1 reads DFQATT; CDR2 reads SNEGSKA (reference sequence). V dropped 3 bases and J dropped 6 bases, with 12 bases sitting between them. CDR3 protein: CSASPAGSEQYF. The CDR3 DNA sequence: TGCAGTGCTAGTCCCGCAGGGAGCGAGCAGTACTTC.

This clonotype appeared a few times. The rearrangement joins TRBV24-1 to TRBJ1-2; TRBD1 might be the D (5 bases). CDR1 and CDR2 from the germline V gene are KGHDR and SFDVKD. The CDR3 consists of 14 residues. The ends were cut back, 4 bases at V and 9 bases at J, with 17 bases in the middle. CDR3 coding DNA: TGTGCCACCAGTGACCGGACGGGGGGGTTCAGCTACACCTTC. This sequence encodes CATSDRTGGFSYTF.

This clonotype appeared a few times. The chain has TRBV7-9 and TRBJ1-2, with D possibly TRBD1 on 5 matching bases. Deletions cut 4 bases from V and 5 bases from J, with 8 bases between. CDR1 and CDR2 from the germline V gene are SEHNR and FQNEAQ (reference sequence). The CDR3 sequence is 12 residues long. The CDR3 here is CASSYRSYGYTF. The CDR3 DNA reads as TGTGCCAGCAGCTACAGGAGTTATGGCTACACCTTC.

This clonotype was counted ten times or more. The J gene is TRBJ2-3, the V gene TRBV10-3, with 10 bases lining up with TRBD1. The CDR3 consists of 14 residues. The junction had 3 bases not matched to a gene; V was cut back by 7 bases and J by 2 bases. CDR1 is ENHRY, CDR2 SYGVKD, per germline. In DNA, the CDR3 is TGTGCCATCAAAGGGACAGGGGACACAGATACGCAGTATTTT. Protein product: CAIKGTGDTDTQYF.

The CDR3 is CASSLGLAGEVEQFF. In DNA, the CDR3 is TGTGCCAGCAGTTTAGGGCTAGCGGGAGAAGTTGAGCAGTTCTTC. The rearrangement uses TRBV27 and TRBJ2-1, with 10 bases aligning to TRBD2. There are 15 residues in the CDR3. V lost 2 bases to trimming and J lost 9 bases; unmatched junction nucleotides: 7. Per germline, CDR1 MNHEY and CDR2 SMNVEV (reference sequence).

The gene calls are TRBV18 and TRBJ2-7, with 7 bases lining up with TRBD2. CDR3 length: 14 residues. CDR1 and CDR2 from the germline V gene are KGHSH and LQKENI. V trimming: 6 bases; J trimming: 2 bases; junction bases outside the gene matches: 7. CDR3 sequence: CASSVSGKTYEQYF. Written as DNA, the CDR3 is TGTGCCAGCTCCGTGAGCGGGAAAACCTACGAGCAGTACTTC.

This clonotype was observed at least ten times. The CDR3 DNA reads as TGTGCCAGCAGTTTAGAGAGGGGGACGGGGAATCAGCCCCAGCATTTT. Protein: CASSLERGTGNQPQHF. V gene TRBV12-3 or TRBV12-4 combines with J gene TRBJ1-5; perhaps TRBD1 as D (6 bases). V was cut by 1 base and J by 4 bases, with 14 bases left in between. The CDR3 runs 16 residues.

This sequence joins TRBV10-3 and TRBJ2-3; TRBD1 or TRBD2 may be the D gene (5 bases each). The CDR3 loop spans 15 amino acids. V was clipped by 3 bases and J by 1 base, with 11 bases between them. Germline-derived CDR1 and CDR2 are ENHRY and SYGVKD. The chain's CDR3 is CAISELGARTDTQYF. CDR3 bases: TGTGCCATCAGTGAACTAGGGGCGCGCACAGATACGCAGTATTTT.

The table lists this clonotype with a few counts. The V gene is TRBV15, the J gene TRBJ2-1; 8 bases fit TRBD2. Germline CDR1 reads LNHNV; CDR2 reads YYDKDF (reference sequence). The CDR3 is made up of 16 amino acids. Unmatched junction bases numbered 6, after V lost 5 bases and J lost 0 bases. The CDR3 spells CATSPERGSSYNEQFF. In DNA form, the CDR3 reads TGTGCCACCAGCCCCGAGCGGGGGAGCTCCTACAATGAGCAGTTCTTC.

This clonotype has just a few counts. The chain joins TRBV5-6 to TRBJ2-3; D is uncertain. Trimming took 3 bases from V and 4 from J, leaving 9 bases between them. There are 13 residues in the CDR3. Germline CDR1 and CDR2: SGHDT and YYEEEE. Written as DNA, the CDR3 is TGTGCCAGCAGCTCCAGCTTACCAGATACGCAGTATTTT. Its protein product is CASSSSLPDTQYF.

This clonotype occurred a few times. The chain employs TRBV20-1 and TRBJ2-1; 7 bases match TRBD2. The CDR3 spans 17 residues. The V gene end was trimmed by 0 bases and the J gene end by 0 bases; junction bases not matched to a gene: 8. Germline-derived CDR1 and CDR2 are DFQATT and SNEGSKA (reference sequence). As DNA, the CDR3 is TGCAGTGCTAGAGACAGCTCTAGCGGCCGCTCCTACAATGAGCAGTTCTTC. The encoded protein is CSARDSSSGRSYNEQFF.

The V and J genes are TRBV25-1 and TRBJ1-1; 7 bases are a match to TRBD1. In germline, CDR1 is MGHDK, CDR2 SYGVNS. The CDR3 runs to 16 residues. With V trimmed by 4 bases and J by 5 bases, 13 bases remained unmatched. CDR3 region: CASSGRRTGRGTEAFF. CDR3 sequence (DNA): TGTGCCAGCAGTGGGAGAAGGACAGGACGCGGGACTGAAGCTTTCTTT.

V usage is TRBV21-1 and J usage is TRBJ2-2; whether TRBD1, the table's D call, matches the DNA was not checked. TRBV21-1 is an annotated pseudogene. This CDR3 region has 15 residues. This CDR3 is CASRGGRTNTGELFF. Written as DNA, the CDR3 is TGTGCCAGCAGAGGGGGCAGAACGAACACCGGGGAGCTGTTTTTT.

This clonotype was observed a few times. The rearrangement uses TRBV2 and TRBJ2-1; D may be TRBD2 (6 bases). Germline CDR1 reads SNHLY; CDR2 reads FYNNEI. This CDR3 spans 13 amino acids. Trimming shortened V by 3 bases and J by 4 bases, and 7 bases separated the two germline ends. The CDR3: CASSDGGYNEQFF. The CDR3 DNA sequence: TGTGCCAGCAGTGACGGGGGATACAATGAGCAGTTCTTC.

The chain joins TRBV3-1 to TRBJ1-2, with 7 bases aligning to TRBD1. V lost 2 bases, J lost 2 bases, and 5 bases stayed unmatched. Germline CDR1 reads LGHDT; CDR2 reads YNNKEL (reference sequence). The CDR3 contains 15 residues. DNA for the CDR3: TGTGCCAGCAGCCAACCCGGGACAGCAAACTATGGCTACACCTTC. The encoded protein is CASSQPGTANYGYTF.

This clonotype was seen more than once but under ten times. The rearrangement links TRBV11-3 to TRBJ2-2; 8 bases map to TRBD1. CDR1 SGHNT and CDR2 YENEEA come from the germline V gene. The CDR3 runs 16 residues. V lost 3 bases, J lost 4 bases, and 7 bases stayed unmatched. This CDR3 reads CASSFRGHGGTGELFF. The CDR3 DNA sequence: TGTGCCAGCAGCTTCAGGGGGCACGGGGGCACCGGGGAGCTGTTTTTT. The full variable domain, in which reference TRBV11-3 and TRBJ2-2 provide the parts outside the CDR3, is EAGVVQSPRYKIIEKKQPVAFWCNPISGHNTLYWYLQNLGQGPELLIRYENEEAVDDSQLPKDRFSAERLKGVDSTLKIQPAELGDSAVYLCASSFRGHGGTGELFFGEGSRLTVL.

The genes are TRBV7-9 and TRBJ2-1; 7 bases are shared with TRBD1. Per the germline V gene, CDR1 is SEHNR and CDR2 is FQNEAQ (reference sequence). The CDR3 loop spans 16 amino acids. V shed 6 bases, J shed 1 base, and the junction held 9 bases outside the gene matches. CDR3 protein: CASSHPGQYSYNEQFF. In nucleotides, the CDR3 is TGTGCCAGCAGTCACCCGGGACAGTATTCCTACAATGAGCAGTTCTTC.

The CDR3 nucleotides read TGTGCCAGCTCACCTCCAGGGAGGTTAAGGGGAAGCGAGCAGTACGTC. Protein sequence: CASSPPGRLRGSEQYV. The rearrangement links TRBV18 to TRBJ2-7, with TRBD2 as a possible D gene (6 bases). This CDR3 has 16 amino acids. V lost 3 bases and J 6 bases, leaving 21 bases between the germline ends. The germline CDR1 and CDR2 sequences are KGHSH and LQKENI.

The V and J genes are TRBV12-3 or TRBV12-4 and TRBJ2-2; D tentatively reads TRBD1 or TRBD2 (5 bases each). V lost 5 bases to trimming and J lost 7 bases, with 14 bases between them. This CDR3 contains 14 residues. CDR3 region: CASSPSRDGGELFF. Written as DNA, the CDR3 is TGTGCCAGCAGTCCTTCCAGGGACGGCGGGGAGCTGTTTTTT.

This chain links TRBV29-1 with TRBJ2-1; D is possibly TRBD2 (6 bases). V was cut by 8 bases and J by 3 bases, with 11 bases left in between. The CDR3 loop spans 12 amino acids. Germline V gene lookup returns CDR1 SQVTM and CDR2 ANQGSEA. The DNA of the CDR3 is TGCAGCCCAAGGACTATCTACAATGAGCAGTTCTTC. It is translated as CSPRTIYNEQFF.